Reported below is one TCR beta chain. No antigen is known for it. The sample comes from a study of a mutant IDH1 vaccine in newly diagnosed glioma. Study in general: In weeks 1, 3, 5, 7, 11, 15, 19 and 23, patients were immunized, eight times in all. Treated patients comprised 62.5% males and roughly 40% females, mean age approximately 37 years. First vaccine doses came 4-6 weeks after radiotherapy alone, or with temozolomide cycles. The study's findings and limits: The authors found pseudoprogression apparently unrelated to changes in top peripheral T cell clonotypes.

Measured with immunoSEQ multiplex PCR; TCRdb has only the in-frame clones, and not every one. The sample records some 30,000 clones, approximately 78% being singletons. The germline CDR1 and CDR2 sequences are KGHSH and LQKENI. Trimming pared 3 bases from V and 0 bases from J, leaving 15 bases between. This CDR3 has 17 amino acids. Time point: week 11, during vaccination. Topical imiquimod accompanied each vaccine dose, which consisted of 300 ug of mutant IDH1 20-mer peptide. The chain links TRBV18 to TRBJ1-3, with D possibly being TRBD1 (6 bases). The input for sequencing was PBMCs, taken from a glioma patient whose treatment included an IDH1 peptide vaccine. The source of this sequence is a young man with glioma. DNA for the CDR3: TGTGCCAGCTCACCGTCGACGGACAGAAGCTCTGGAAACACCATATATTTT. It codes for CASSPSTDRSSGNTIYF. Full variable domain (rest looked up from reference TRBV18 and TRBJ1-3): NAGVMQNPRHLVRRRGQEARLRCSPMKGHSHVYWYRQLPEEGLKFMVYLQKENIIDESGMPKERFSAEFPKEGPSILRIQQVVRGDSAAYFCASSPSTDRSSGNTIYFGEGSWLTVV.